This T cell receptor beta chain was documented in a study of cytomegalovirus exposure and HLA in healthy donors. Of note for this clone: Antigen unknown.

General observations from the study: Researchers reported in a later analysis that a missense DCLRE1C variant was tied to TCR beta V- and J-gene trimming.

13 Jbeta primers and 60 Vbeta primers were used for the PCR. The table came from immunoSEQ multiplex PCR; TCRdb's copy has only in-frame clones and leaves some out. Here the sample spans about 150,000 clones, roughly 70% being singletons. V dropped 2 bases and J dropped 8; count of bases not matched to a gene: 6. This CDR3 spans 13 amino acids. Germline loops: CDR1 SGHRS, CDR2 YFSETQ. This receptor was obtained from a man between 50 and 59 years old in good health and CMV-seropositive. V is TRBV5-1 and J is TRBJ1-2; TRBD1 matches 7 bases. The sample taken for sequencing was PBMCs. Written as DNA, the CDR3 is TGCGCCAGCAGCTTTGACAGGGTGGGAGGCTACACCTTC. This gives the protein CASSFDRVGGYTF.